This T cell receptor (beta chain) was profiled in a study of shared clonotypes between healthy human individuals. The naive CD8 fraction comprised CD45RO-negative cells positively selected for CCR7 and excluded terminally differentiated effector memory CD45RA+ cells. The CDR3 has 13 amino acids. The V and J ends lost 4 bases and 3 bases respectively, with 9 bases between them. Looked up from germline, CDR1 is GTSNPN and CDR2 is SVGIG (reference sequence). Repertoires were generated with immunoSEQ multiplex PCR, while TCRdb's copy carries only in-frame clones and drops some. This sample has millions of clones; approximately 94% occur once, and the top ten carry 0.85% to 1.2%.

This TCR derives from a man between 18 and 29 years old in good health. This chain joins TRBV30 and TRBJ1-4; D not certain. Sequencing was done on a sample of naive CD8+ T cells sorted from blood. CDR3 DNA sequence: TGTGCCTGGAACGTGGTTGCTAATGAAAAACTGTTTTTT. Its protein product is CAWNVVANEKLFF.